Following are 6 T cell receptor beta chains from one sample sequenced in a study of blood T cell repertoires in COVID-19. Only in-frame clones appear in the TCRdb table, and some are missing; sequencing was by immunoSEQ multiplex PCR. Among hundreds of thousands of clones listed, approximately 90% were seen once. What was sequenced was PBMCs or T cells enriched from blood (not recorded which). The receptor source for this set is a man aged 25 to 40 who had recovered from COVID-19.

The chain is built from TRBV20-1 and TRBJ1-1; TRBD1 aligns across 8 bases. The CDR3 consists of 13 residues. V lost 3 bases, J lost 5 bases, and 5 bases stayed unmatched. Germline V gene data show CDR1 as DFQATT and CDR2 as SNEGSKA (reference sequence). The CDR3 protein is CSASRTGLTEAFF. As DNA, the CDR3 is TGCAGTGCTAGTAGGACAGGGTTGACTGAAGCTTTCTTT.

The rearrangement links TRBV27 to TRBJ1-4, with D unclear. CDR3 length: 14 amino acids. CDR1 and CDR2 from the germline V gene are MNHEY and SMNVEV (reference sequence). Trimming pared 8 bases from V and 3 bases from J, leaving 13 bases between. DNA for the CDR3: TGTGCCAGCGGAGAGCGACTGTCTAATGAAAAACTGTTTTTT. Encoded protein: CASGERLSNEKLFF.

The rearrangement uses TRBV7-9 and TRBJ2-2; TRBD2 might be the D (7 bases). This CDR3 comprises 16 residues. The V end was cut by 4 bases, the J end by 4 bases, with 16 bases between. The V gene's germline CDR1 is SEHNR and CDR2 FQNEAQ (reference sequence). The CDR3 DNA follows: TGTGCCAGCAGCTCCGATTCGGGGGGCAGCACCGGGGAGCTGTTTTTT. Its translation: CASSSDSGGSTGELFF.

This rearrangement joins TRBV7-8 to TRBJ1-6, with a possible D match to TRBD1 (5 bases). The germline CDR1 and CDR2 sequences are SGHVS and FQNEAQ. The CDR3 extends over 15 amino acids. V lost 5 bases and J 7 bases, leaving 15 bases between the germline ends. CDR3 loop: CASSRSGLGNSPLHF. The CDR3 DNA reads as TGTGCCAGCAGCCGCTCGGGACTGGGGAATTCACCCCTCCACTTT.

The CDR3, as DNA: TGTGCCAGCAGCAAAAGGGGGGGGATAGATACGCAGTATTTT. This translates into CASSKRGGIDTQYF. The J gene is TRBJ2-3, the V gene TRBV2, with D perhaps TRBD2 (7 bases). CDR1 SNHLY and CDR2 FYNNEI come from the germline V gene. V was clipped by 6 bases and J by 5 bases, with 15 bases between them. The CDR3 loop spans 14 amino acids.

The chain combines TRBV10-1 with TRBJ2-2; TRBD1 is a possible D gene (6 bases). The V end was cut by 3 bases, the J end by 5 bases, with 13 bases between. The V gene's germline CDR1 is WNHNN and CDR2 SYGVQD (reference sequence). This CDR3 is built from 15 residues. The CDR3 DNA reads TGCGCCAGCAGTGATCCCACAGGGAAGACCGGGGAGCTGTTTTTT. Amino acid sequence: CASSDPTGKTGELFF.